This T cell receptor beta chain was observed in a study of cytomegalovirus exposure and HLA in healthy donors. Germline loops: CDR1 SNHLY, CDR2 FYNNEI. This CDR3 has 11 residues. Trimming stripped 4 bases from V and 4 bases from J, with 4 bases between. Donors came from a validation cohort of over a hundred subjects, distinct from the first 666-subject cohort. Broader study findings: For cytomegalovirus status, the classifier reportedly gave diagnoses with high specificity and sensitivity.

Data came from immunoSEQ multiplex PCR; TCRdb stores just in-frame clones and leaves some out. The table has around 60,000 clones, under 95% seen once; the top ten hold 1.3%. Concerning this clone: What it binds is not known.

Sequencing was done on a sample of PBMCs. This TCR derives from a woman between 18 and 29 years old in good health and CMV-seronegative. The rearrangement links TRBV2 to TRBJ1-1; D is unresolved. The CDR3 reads CASSGLTEAFF. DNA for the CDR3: TGTGCCAGCAGTGGTCTCACTGAAGCTTTCTTT. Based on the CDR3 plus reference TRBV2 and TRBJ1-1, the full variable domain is EPEVTQTPSHQVTQMGQEVILRCVPISNHLYFYWYRQILGQKVEFLVSFYNNEISEKSEIFDDQFSVERPDGSNFTLKIRSTKLEDSAMYFCASSGLTEAFFGQGTRLTVV.